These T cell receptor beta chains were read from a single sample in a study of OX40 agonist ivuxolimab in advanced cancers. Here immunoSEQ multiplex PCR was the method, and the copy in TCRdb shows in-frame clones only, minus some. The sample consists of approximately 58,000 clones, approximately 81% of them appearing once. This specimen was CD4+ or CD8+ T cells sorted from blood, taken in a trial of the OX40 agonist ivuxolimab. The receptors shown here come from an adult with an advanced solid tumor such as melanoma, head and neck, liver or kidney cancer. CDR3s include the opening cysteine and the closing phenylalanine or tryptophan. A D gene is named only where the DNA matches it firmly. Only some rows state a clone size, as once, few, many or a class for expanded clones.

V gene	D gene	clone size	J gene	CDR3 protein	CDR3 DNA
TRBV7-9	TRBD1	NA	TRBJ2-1	CASSRQGDEQFF	TGTGCCAGCAGCAGACAGGGGGATGAGCAGTTCTTC
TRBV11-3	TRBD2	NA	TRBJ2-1	CASSPELAEDNEQFF	TGTGCCAGCAGCCCGGAACTAGCGGAGGACAATGAGCAGTTCTTC
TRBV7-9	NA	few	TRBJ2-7	CASSEPGRNYEQYF	TGTGCCAGCAGCGAGCCGGGACGGAACTACGAGCAGTACTTC
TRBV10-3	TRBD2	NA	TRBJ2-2	CAIRLPGLADTGELFF	TGTGCCATCAGATTACCGGGACTAGCCGACACCGGGGAGCTGTTTTTT
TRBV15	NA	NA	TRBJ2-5	CATSRDGGSYGRETQYF	TGTGCCACCAGCAGAGATGGGGGGTCATATGGGCGAGAGACCCAGTACTTC
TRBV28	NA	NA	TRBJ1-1	CASIRQSASTEAFF	TGTGCCAGCATCAGACAGTCCGCGTCCACTGAAGCTTTCTTT
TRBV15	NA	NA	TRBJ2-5	CATSRASGGQETQYF	TGTGCCACCAGCAGGGCATCTGGCGGCCAAGAGACCCAGTACTTC
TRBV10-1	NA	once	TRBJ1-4	CASRRESRGNEKLFF	TGCGCCAGCAGGAGGGAGTCCAGGGGTAATGAAAAACTGTTTTTT
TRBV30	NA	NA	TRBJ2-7	CAWSVMAGSSYEQYF	TGTGCCTGGAGTGTAATGGCAGGATCCTCCTACGAGCAGTACTTC
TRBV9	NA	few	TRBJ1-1	CASSRALEAGQVFF	TGTGCCAGCAGCCGTGCGCTCGAGGCAGGGCAAGTTTTCTTT
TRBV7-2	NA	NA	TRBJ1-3	CASSPTGFSSGNTIYF	TGTGCCAGCAGCCCGACAGGCTTTAGCTCTGGAAACACCATATATTTT
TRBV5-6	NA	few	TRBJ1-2	CASSVGTLLASYGYTF	TGTGCCAGCAGCGTGGGAACCCTTCTAGCTTCCTATGGCTACACCTTC
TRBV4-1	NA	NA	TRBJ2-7	CASSLQRSSYEQYF	TGCGCCAGCAGTCTCCAGCGATCCTCCTACGAGCAGTACTTC
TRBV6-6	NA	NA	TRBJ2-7	CASSRGRVEQYF	TGTGCCAGCAGCCGAGGACGGGTCGAGCAGTACTTC
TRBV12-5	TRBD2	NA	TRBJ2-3	CASGPSGIDTQYF	TGTGCTAGTGGCCCTAGCGGGATCGATACGCAGTATTTT
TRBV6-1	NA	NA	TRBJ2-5	CASSDGDWRETQYF	TGTGCCAGCAGTGATGGGGACTGGAGGGAGACCCAGTACTTC
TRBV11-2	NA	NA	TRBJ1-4	CASSSLRQEATNEKLFF	TGTGCCAGCAGCTCTCTCCGCCAAGAAGCAACTAATGAAAAACTGTTTTTT
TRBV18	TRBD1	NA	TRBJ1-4	CASSTGTGNNEKLFF	TGTGCCAGCAGTACCGGGACAGGGAACAATGAAAAACTGTTTTTT
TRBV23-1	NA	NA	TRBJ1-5	CASGCKGSNQPQHF	TGCGCCAGCGGCTGTAAGGGGAGCAATCAGCCCCAGCATTTT
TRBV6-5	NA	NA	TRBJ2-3	CASSRDTTDTQYF	TGTGCCAGCAGTCGGGACACCACAGATACGCAGTATTTT
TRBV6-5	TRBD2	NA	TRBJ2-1	CASSWWGGSSYNEQFF	TGTGCCAGCAGTTGGTGGGGGGGGAGCTCCTACAATGAGCAGTTCTTC
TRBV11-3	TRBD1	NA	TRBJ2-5	CASSYGTEETQYF	TGTGCCAGCAGCTACGGGACAGAAGAGACCCAGTACTTC
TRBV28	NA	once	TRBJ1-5	CASRGEFSQPQHF	TGTGCCAGCAGGGGGGAGTTTAGTCAGCCCCAGCATTTT
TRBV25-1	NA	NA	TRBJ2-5	CASSGAAGTQYF	TGTGCCAGCAGTGGGGCCGCGGGGACCCAGTACTTC
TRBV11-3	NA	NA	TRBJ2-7	CASSLNQGSEQYF	TGTGCCAGCAGCCTAAACCAAGGCTCCGAGCAGTACTTC
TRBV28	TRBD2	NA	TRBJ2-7	CASSLPALAGVEQYF	TGTGCCAGCAGTTTACCAGCCCTAGCGGGAGTTGAACAGTACTTC
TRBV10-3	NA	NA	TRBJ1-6	CAIGEGGSPLHF	TGTGCCATCGGGGAGGGGGGATCACCCCTCCACTTT
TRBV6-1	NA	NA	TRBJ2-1	CASTVESRRHEQFF	TGTGCCAGCACTGTGGAGTCCCGTAGGCATGAGCAGTTCTTC
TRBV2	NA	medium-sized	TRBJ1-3	CASSDSRVVAGNTIYF	TGTGCCAGCAGTGATTCGAGGGTTGTGGCTGGAAACACCATATATTTT
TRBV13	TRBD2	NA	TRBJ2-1	CASSPASGRRGEQFF	TGTGCCAGCAGCCCCGCCAGCGGGAGGAGGGGTGAGCAGTTCTTC
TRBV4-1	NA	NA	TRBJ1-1	CASSQGLGPMNTEAFF	TGCGCCAGCAGCCAAGGGTTGGGTCCCATGAACACTGAAGCTTTCTTT
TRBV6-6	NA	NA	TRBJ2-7	CASSYSKVRSYEQYF	TGTGCCAGCAGTTACTCGAAGGTCCGATCCTACGAGCAGTACTTC
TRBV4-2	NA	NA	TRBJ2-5	CASSQEPGKETQYF	TGTGCCAGCAGCCAAGAACCGGGGAAAGAGACCCAGTACTTC
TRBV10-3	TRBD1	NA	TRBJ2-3	CAISLYRDRGTDTQYF	TGTGCCATCAGTCTTTACCGGGACAGGGGCACAGATACGCAGTATTTT
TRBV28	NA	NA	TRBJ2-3	CASSQEDDADTQYF	TGTGCCAGCAGTCAAGAGGACGACGCGGATACGCAGTATTTT
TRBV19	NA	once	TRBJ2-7	CASSTIGGFERSYEQYF	TGTGCCAGTAGTACCATTGGGGGGTTTGAAAGGTCCTACGAGCAGTACTTC
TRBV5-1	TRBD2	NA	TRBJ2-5	CASSRTTSGQETQYF	TGCGCCAGCAGCCGGACGACTAGCGGCCAAGAGACCCAGTACTTC
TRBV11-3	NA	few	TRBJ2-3	CASSPRQGHTDTQYF	TGTGCCAGCAGCCCGAGGCAGGGACACACAGATACGCAGTATTTT
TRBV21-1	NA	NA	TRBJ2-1	CASSKQSGLAVEQFF	TGTGCCAGCAGCAAACAGTCGGGGCTAGCGGTTGAGCAGTTCTTC
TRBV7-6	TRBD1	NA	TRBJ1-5	CASSPQPGQGGNQPQHF	TGTGCCAGCAGCCCTCAGCCGGGACAGGGCGGCAATCAGCCCCAGCATTTT
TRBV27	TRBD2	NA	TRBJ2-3	CATLAGVGTQYF	TGTGCCACTTTAGCGGGAGTCGGTACGCAGTATTTT
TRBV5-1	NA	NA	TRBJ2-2	CASSLALGSGELFF	TGCGCCAGCAGCTTGGCCTTGGGGAGCGGGGAGCTGTTTTTT
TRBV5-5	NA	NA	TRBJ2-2	CASSLYRQNTGELFF	TGTGCCAGCAGCTTGTACAGACAAAACACCGGGGAGCTGTTTTTT
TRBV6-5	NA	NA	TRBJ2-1	CASSTPSSGVNEQFF	TGTGCCAGCAGTACCCCTAGTAGTGGCGTCAATGAGCAGTTCTTC
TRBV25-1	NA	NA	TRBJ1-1	CASTVSGNTEAFF	TGTGCCAGCACCGTGAGCGGGAACACTGAAGCTTTCTTT
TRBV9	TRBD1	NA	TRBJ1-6	CASSVDRGINSPLHF	TGTGCCAGCAGCGTAGACAGGGGTATTAATTCACCCCTCCACTTT
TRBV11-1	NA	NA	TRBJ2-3	CASSYNTYSTDTQYF	TGTGCCAGCAGCTACAACACCTATAGCACAGATACGCAGTATTTT